The present T cell receptor beta chain was sequenced within a study of PD-1 blockade in classical Hodgkin lymphoma. General observations from the study: With respect to the repertoire differences, their causes, possibly disease activity or prior therapy, remain undefined. Reported findings placed baseline TCR diversity lower in newly diagnosed patients (compared with healthy donors).

Germline V gene lookup returns CDR1 SGHTA and CDR2 FQGNSA. The J segment lost 4 bases and the V segment lost 4 bases, leaving 0 bases of the junction unmatched. CDR3 length: 13 amino acids. The time point denotes: newly diagnosed, previously untreated cHL patient sample. Worth noting for this clone: No antigen is known for it.

Sequenced by immunoSEQ multiplex PCR; TCRdb stores in-frame clones only, minus some. The repertoire holds about 7,100 clones, with 60% to 85% as singletons. Material: peripheral blood mononuclear cells (PBMCs). The clonotype was recovered from a human donor with classical Hodgkin lymphoma. V is TRBV7-2 and J is TRBJ2-1, with 8 bases matching TRBD1. CDR3: CASSWDRYNEQFF. In nucleotides, the CDR3 is TGTGCCAGCAGCTGGGACAGGTACAATGAGCAGTTCTTC.